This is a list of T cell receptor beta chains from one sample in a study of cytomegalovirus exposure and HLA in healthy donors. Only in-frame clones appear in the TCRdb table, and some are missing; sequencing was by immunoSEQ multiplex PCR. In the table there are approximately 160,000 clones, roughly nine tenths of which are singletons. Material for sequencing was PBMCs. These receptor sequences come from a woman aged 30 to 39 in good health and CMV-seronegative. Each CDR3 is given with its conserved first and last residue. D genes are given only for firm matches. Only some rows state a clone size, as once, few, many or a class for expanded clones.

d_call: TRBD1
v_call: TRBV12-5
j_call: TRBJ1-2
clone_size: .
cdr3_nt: TGTGCTAGTGGTTCGTGGATCCAGGGGGACGGCTACACCTTC
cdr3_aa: CASGSWIQGDGYTF

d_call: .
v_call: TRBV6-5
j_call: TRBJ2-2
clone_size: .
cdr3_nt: TGTGCCAGCAGCGAAAGGGACACCGCCGCCGGGGAGCTGTTTTTT
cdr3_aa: CASSERDTAAGELFF

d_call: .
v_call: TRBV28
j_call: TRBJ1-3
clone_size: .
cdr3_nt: TGTGCCATCCTCTCACAGGGTTTAACTGGAAACACCATATATTTT
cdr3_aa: CAILSQGLTGNTIYF

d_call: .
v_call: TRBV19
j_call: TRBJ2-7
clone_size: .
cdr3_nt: TGTGCCAGTAGTATTGGTCGGGCCGCGGACGAGCAGTACTTC
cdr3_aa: CASSIGRAADEQYF

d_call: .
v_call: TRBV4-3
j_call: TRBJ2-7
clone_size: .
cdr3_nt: TGCGCCAGCAGCCAAGGGGTAGGGGGGATCGAGCAGTACTTC
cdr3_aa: CASSQGVGGIEQYF

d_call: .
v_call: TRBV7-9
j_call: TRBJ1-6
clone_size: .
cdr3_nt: TGTGCCAGCAGCTTAGCTCCGGGGTCACCCCTCCACTTT
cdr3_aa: CASSLAPGSPLHF

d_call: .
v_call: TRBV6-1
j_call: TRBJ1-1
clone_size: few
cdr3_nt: TGTGCCAGCAGTGTGAACAGACAACTAAACACTGAAGCTTTCTTT
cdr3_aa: CASSVNRQLNTEAFF

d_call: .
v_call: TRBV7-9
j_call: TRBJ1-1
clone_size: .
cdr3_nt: TGTGCCAGCAGCTTAGGTATGTCGAGCGCTGAAGCTTTCTTT
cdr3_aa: CASSLGMSSAEAFF

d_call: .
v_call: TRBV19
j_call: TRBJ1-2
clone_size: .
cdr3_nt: TGTGCCAGTAGTCGTCAGACTAACTATGGCTACACCTTC
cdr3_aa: CASSRQTNYGYTF

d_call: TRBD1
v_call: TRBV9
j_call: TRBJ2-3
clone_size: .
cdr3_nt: TGTGCCAGCAGCGTAACACAGGGGGCCACAGATACGCAGTATTTT
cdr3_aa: CASSVTQGATDTQYF

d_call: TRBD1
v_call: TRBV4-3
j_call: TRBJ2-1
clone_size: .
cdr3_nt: TGCGCCAGCAGCCGAGACAGGGGCCAGAATGAGCAGTTCTTC
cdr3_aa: CASSRDRGQNEQFF

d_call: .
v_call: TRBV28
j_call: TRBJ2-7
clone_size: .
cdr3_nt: TGTGCCAGCAGCGGAATCTACGAGCAGTACTTC
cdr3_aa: CASSGIYEQYF

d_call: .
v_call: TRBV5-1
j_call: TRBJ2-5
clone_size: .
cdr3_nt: TGCGCCAGCAGCTTGGGGGCCCAAGAGACCCAGTACTTC
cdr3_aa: CASSLGAQETQYF

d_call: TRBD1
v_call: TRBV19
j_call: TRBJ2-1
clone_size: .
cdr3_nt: TGTGCCAGTAGCAGGAATGGGGGGACAGGGGGCAGGTCGCAGTTCTTC
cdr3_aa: CASSRNGGTGGRSQFF

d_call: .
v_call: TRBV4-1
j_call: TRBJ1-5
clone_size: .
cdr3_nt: TGCGCCAGCAGCCAAGTTCGGGGCCAGCCCCAGCATTTT
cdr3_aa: CASSQVRGQPQHF

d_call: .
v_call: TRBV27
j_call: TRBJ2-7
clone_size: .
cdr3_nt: TGTGCCAGCAGTGAAACTGGCCGCCAAGGCGAGCAGTACTTC
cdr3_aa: CASSETGRQGEQYF

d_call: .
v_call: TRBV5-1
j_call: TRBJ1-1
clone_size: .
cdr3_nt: TGCGCCAGCAGCTCGGCGAGACAGATGAACACTGAAGCTTTCTTT
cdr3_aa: CASSSARQMNTEAFF

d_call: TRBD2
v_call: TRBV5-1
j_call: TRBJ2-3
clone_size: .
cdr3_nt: TGCGCCAGCAGCCCTATGGGGGGACTAGCGGGAGTTGCGGATACGCAGTATTTT
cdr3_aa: CASSPMGGLAGVADTQYF

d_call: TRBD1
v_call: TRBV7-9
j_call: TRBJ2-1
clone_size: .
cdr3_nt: TGTGCCAGCAGCTTAACCACAGGGGGCCGGAAGGATGAGCAGTTCTTC
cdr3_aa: CASSLTTGGRKDEQFF

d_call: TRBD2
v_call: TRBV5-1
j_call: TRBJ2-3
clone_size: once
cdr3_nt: TGCGCCAGCAGCCTATCAGCGGGAAGCACAGATACGCAGTATTTT
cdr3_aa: CASSLSAGSTDTQYF

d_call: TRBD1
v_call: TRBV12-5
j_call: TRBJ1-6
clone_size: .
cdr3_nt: TGTGCTAGTGCACCAGGGGGTCTCAATTCACCCCTCCACTTT
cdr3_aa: CASAPGGLNSPLHF

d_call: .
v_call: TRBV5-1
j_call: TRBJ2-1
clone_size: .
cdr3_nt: TGCGCCAGCAGGGGAGATTTTGCCTACAATGAGCAGTTCTTC
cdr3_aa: CASRGDFAYNEQFF

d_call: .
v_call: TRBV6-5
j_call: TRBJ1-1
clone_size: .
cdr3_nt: TGTGCCAGCAGTTCCGGGGGGCGGGGGAACACTGAAGCTTTCTTT
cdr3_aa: CASSSGGRGNTEAFF

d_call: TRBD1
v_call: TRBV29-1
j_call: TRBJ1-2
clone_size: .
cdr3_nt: TGCAGCGTTGAAAGGACAGGTGAAGGCTACACCTTC
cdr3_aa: CSVERTGEGYTF

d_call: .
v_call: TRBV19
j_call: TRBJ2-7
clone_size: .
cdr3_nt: TGTGCCAGTAGTATAGGTGCAGGGGACTACGAGCAGTACTTC
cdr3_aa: CASSIGAGDYEQYF

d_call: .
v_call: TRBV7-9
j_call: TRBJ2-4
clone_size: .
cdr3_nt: TGTGCCAGCAGCTTACGTAGCGACGGACCGTTAGCCAAAAACATTCAGTACTTC
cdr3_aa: CASSLRSDGPLAKNIQYF

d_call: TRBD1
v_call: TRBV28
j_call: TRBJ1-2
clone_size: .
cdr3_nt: TGTGCCAGCAGTCCACCTTGGGGACAGGGTTCCTATGGCTACACCTTC
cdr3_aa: CASSPPWGQGSYGYTF

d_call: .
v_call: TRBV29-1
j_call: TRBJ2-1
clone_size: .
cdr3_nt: TGCAGCGTGCCCCGGGCGGGGGCTAACAATGAGCAGTTCTTC
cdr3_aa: CSVPRAGANNEQFF

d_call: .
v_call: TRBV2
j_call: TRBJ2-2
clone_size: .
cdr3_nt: TGTGCCAGCAGGGTGTCAGGGGTCCGGGAGCTGTTTTTT
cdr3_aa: CASRVSGVRELFF

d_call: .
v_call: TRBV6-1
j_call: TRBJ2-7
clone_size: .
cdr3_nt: TGTGCCAGCACTGTCACAACCTACGAGCAGTACTTC
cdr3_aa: CASTVTTYEQYF

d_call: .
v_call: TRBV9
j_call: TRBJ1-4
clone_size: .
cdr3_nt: TGTGCCAGCAGCGCCCTAGGGGGTTTTGAAAAACTGTTTTTT
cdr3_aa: CASSALGGFEKLFF

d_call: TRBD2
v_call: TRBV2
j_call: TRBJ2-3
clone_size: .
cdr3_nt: TGTGCAGTTCAGGGACTAGCGGGGAGCACAGATACGCAGTATTTT
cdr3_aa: CAVQGLAGSTDTQYF

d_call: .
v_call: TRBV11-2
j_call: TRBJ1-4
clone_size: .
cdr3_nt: TGTGCCAGCAGCTTAGGGAGCAGGGTTGAAAAACTGTTTTTT
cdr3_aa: CASSLGSRVEKLFF

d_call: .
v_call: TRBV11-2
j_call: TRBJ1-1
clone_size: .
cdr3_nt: TGTGCCAGCAGCTTAGTGCAGGGATCGCACACTGAAGCTTTCTTT
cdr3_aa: CASSLVQGSHTEAFF

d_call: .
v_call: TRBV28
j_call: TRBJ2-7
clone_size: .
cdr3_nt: TGTGCCAGCAGTTCTGGGGACCAGTACGAGCAGTACTTC
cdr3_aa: CASSSGDQYEQYF

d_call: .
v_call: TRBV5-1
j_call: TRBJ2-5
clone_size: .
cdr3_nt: TGCGCCAGCAGCTTGGGTACAGACCCCGGGGTCGGGCAGACCCAGTACTTC
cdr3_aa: CASSLGTDPGVGQTQYF